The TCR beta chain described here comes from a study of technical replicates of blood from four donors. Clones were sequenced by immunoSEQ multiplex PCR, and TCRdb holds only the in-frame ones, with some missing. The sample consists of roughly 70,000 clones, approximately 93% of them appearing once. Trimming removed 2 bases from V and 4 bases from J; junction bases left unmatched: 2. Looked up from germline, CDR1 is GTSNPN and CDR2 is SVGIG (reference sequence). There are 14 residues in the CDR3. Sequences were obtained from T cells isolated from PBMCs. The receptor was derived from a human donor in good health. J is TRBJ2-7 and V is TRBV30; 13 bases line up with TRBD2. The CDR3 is CAWSLLAGGYEQYF. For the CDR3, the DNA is TGTGCCTGGAGTTTACTAGCGGGAGGGTACGAGCAGTACTTC.